The 13 T cell receptor beta chains in this list originate from one sample, sequenced in a study of blood T cell repertoires in COVID-19. The method was immunoSEQ multiplex PCR; TCRdb's version includes in-frame clones alone and lacks a portion of them. This table has about 160,000 clones, 88% appearing once. Sequenced input: PBMCs or T cells enriched from blood (not recorded which). The receptors originated from a woman between 50 and 59 years old who had recovered from COVID-19.

In DNA form, the CDR3 reads TGTGCCATCAGTGGTACCCCGGGGTCCACCCCCTCGGACGGTGAAGCTTTCTTT. This codes for CAISGTPGSTPSDGEAFF. The chain has TRBV10-3 and TRBJ1-1; no clear D gene. This CDR3 is built from 18 residues. The V gene's germline CDR1 is ENHRY and CDR2 SYGVKD. V was trimmed by 4 bases and J by 7 bases, leaving 28 bases between them.

The chain employs TRBV3-1 (or the pseudogene TRBV3-2) and TRBJ2-3; possibly TRBD2 for D (7 bases). Trimming shortened V by 2 bases and J by 4 bases, and 16 bases separated the two germline ends. The CDR3 totals 16 residues. Germline assignment: CDR1 LGHDT and CDR2 YNNKEL (reference sequence). The CDR3 nucleotides are TGTGCCAGCAGCCAACCCCGGGGGGCTCGGCCAGATACGCAGTATTTT. Translating gives CASSQPRGARPDTQYF.

The chain couples TRBV19 to TRBJ1-1, with D maybe TRBD1 (6 bases). CDR1 is LNHDA, CDR2 SQIVND, per germline (reference sequence). The V end was cut by 5 bases, the J end by 1 base, with 11 bases between. This CDR3 region has 14 residues. The CDR3 bases are TGTGCCAGTAGTTTACAGGGTGGGAACACTGAAGCTTTCTTT. It translates to CASSLQGGNTEAFF.

The chain is built from TRBV14 and TRBJ1-2; 7 nucleotides agree with TRBD1. The CDR3 covers 15 residues. The trim removed 4 bases at V and 7 bases at J, leaving 12 bases unmatched. Per germline, CDR1 SGHDN and CDR2 FVKESK. The CDR3 loop reads CASSPRQGVLGGYTF. CDR3 coding DNA: TGTGCCAGCAGCCCCCGACAGGGAGTTCTGGGTGGCTACACCTTC.

The genes are TRBV7-2 and TRBJ2-3; 8 nucleotides line up with TRBD2. Germline trimming cut 1 base from V and 5 bases from J; bases unmatched to any gene: 5. The CDR3 has 15 residues. Germline V gene sequence: CDR1 SGHTA, CDR2 FQGNSA. CDR3 sequence: CASSLGRGAGDTQYF. The CDR3 DNA sequence: TGTGCCAGCAGCTTAGGGCGGGGGGCCGGAGATACGCAGTATTTT.

The chain has TRBV2 and TRBJ2-2, with 8 bases identical to TRBD1. With 1 base clipped from V and 3 bases from J, the junction kept 4 bases outside the gene matches. CDR1 and CDR2 from the germline V gene are SNHLY and FYNNEI. There are 16 residues in the CDR3. CDR3 DNA sequence: TGTGCCAGCAGTGAAGGGACAGGGAGCGACACCGGGGAGCTGTTTTTT. Protein: CASSEGTGSDTGELFF.

The chain links TRBV19 to TRBJ2-1; no definite D call. CDR3 length: 13 amino acids. Germline assignment: CDR1 LNHDA and CDR2 SQIVND (reference sequence). V lost 5 bases and J 1 base, leaving 6 bases between the germline ends. The DNA of the CDR3 is TGTGCCAGTAGTCCGCAGTCCTACAATGAGCAGTTCTTC. It is translated as CASSPQSYNEQFF.

The chain links TRBV3-1 (or the pseudogene TRBV3-2) to TRBJ2-1; 7 bases are shared with TRBD1. Looked up from germline, CDR1 is LGHDT and CDR2 is YNNKEL (reference sequence). This CDR3 is built from 17 residues. V gave up 1 base and J gave up 4 bases; unmatched junction bases: 10. The CDR3 coding sequence is TGTGCCAGCAGCCAAGTGAGGGGGCCCCCCCGGTACAATGAGCAGTTCTTC. Translating it yields CASSQVRGPPRYNEQFF.

The V gene is TRBV4-3, the J gene TRBJ2-7; 7 nucleotides line up with TRBD1. Trimming cost V 0 bases and J 2 bases; bases outside gene matches: 4. The CDR3 is made up of 15 amino acids. CDR1 is LGHNA and CDR2 is YSLEER in the germline V gene. The CDR3 DNA sequence: TGCGCCAGCAGCCAAGAATGGGACAGTACCTACGAGCAGTACTTC. Amino acid sequence: CASSQEWDSTYEQYF.

The chain links TRBV2 to TRBJ1-2; 9 bases are shared with TRBD1. The CDR3 loop spans 14 amino acids. Trimming removed 7 bases from V and 5 bases from J; junction bases left unmatched: 8. CDR1 is SNHLY, CDR2 FYNNEI, per germline. The CDR3 here is CASNPSGTGYGYTF. The CDR3 coding sequence is TGTGCCAGCAACCCCTCCGGGACAGGGTATGGCTACACCTTC.

The rearrangement joins TRBV10-2 to TRBJ1-2; D not certain. Trimming removed 8 bases from V and 8 bases from J, with 18 bases in between. Germline CDR1 and CDR2: WSHSY and SAAADI. The CDR3 consists of 13 residues. The CDR3 coding sequence is TGCGCCAGCGGTCTGTCCCGCACGGAGGGCTACACCTTC. Translated: CASGLSRTEGYTF.

This chain links TRBV11-2 with TRBJ2-7; D is undetermined. V was pared by 6 bases and J by 4 bases, with 10 bases between. The CDR3 loop spans 12 amino acids. Germline V gene sequence: CDR1 SGHAT, CDR2 FQNNGV. The DNA of the CDR3 is TGTGCCAGCAGTCCCCACGGGTACGAGCAGTACTTC. Translation: CASSPHGYEQYF.

J is TRBJ2-3 and V is TRBV2, with D perhaps matching TRBD2 (5 bases). The CDR3 consists of 17 residues. Germline V gene sequence: CDR1 SNHLY, CDR2 FYNNEI. Trimming stripped 6 bases from V and 3 bases from J, with 22 bases between. The CDR3 DNA sequence: TGTGCCAGCAGCCGCCCGTCGGAGGCCGATGGGACAGATACGCAGTATTTT. Encoded protein: CASSRPSEADGTDTQYF.